The 19 T cell receptor beta chains below come from one sample, sequenced in a study of cytomegalovirus exposure and HLA in healthy donors. The PCR had 60 Vbeta and 13 Jbeta primers. TCRdb keeps only in-frame clones here, not all; method: immunoSEQ multiplex PCR. The repertoire includes approximately 150,000 clones, approximately 80% of them detected once, and 2.4% sits in the top ten. The source material was PBMCs. Source of these receptors: a young woman in good health and CMV-seropositive.

This clone has only one observation. An end of the junction differs from the germline gene, which may be a read error. This rearrangement joins TRBV7-9 to TRBJ2-7; 7 bases match TRBD2. CDR1 is SEHNR, CDR2 FQNEAQ, per germline (reference sequence). The CDR3 has 16 amino acids. CDR3 sequence (DNA): TGTTCCAGCGGAAGCGCGGGAAGCGGGGCCCCCTACGAGCAGTACTTC. Protein sequence: CSSGSAGSGAPYEQYF.

This clone has more than one count but fewer than ten. Written as DNA, the CDR3 is TGTGCCAGCAGCGTGGGACAGGGGCCGACCTTGGCCCAGCATTTT. It is translated as CASSVGQGPTLAQHF. This chain connects TRBV5-8 to TRBJ1-5; TRBD1 matches 10 bases. Unmatched junction bases numbered 12, after V lost 4 bases and J lost 11 bases. Germline lookup yields CDR1 SGHTS and CDR2 YDEGEE. The CDR3 runs to 15 residues.

The chain is built from TRBV19 and TRBJ1-1; a weak D match, TRBD1 (6 bases). The CDR3 contains 14 residues. Trimming removed 3 bases at V and 3 bases at J, with 11 bases between. Germline loops: CDR1 LNHDA, CDR2 SQIVND (reference sequence). CDR3 in DNA: TGTGCCAGTAGTATTTCAGGGGTGGACACTGAAGCTTTCTTT. Translation gives CASSISGVDTEAFF.

The V gene is TRBV30, the J gene TRBJ2-1; 7 bases are a match to TRBD1. J was trimmed by 5 bases and V by 8 bases; bases with no gene match: 3. Germline assignment: CDR1 GTSNPN and CDR2 SVGIG (reference sequence). The CDR3 is 11 residues long. DNA for the CDR3: TGTGCCGGAGGACAGGACAATGAGCAGTTCTTC. Protein product: CAGGQDNEQFF.

The chain combines TRBV7-2 with TRBJ1-2, with D possibly being TRBD1 (6 bases). From germline, CDR1 is SGHTA and CDR2 FQGNSA. Trimming removed 3 bases from V and 8 bases from J, with 10 bases in between. The CDR3 spans 12 residues. The CDR3 region has the DNA TGTGCCAGCAGCTTCGATAGGGGGGGCTACACCTTC. This gives the protein CASSFDRGGYTF.

The rearrangement links TRBV25-1 to TRBJ2-2, with D perhaps TRBD2 (5 bases). CDR3 length: 13 amino acids. Per the germline V gene, CDR1 is MGHDK and CDR2 is SYGVNS. V lost 11 bases, J lost 2 bases, and 12 bases lay in between. CDR3 sequence reads: CACRGSNTGELFF. CDR3 DNA: TGTGCCTGTCGGGGTTCCAACACCGGGGAGCTGTTTTTT.

The rearrangement joins TRBV19 to TRBJ1-2; D unresolved. The CDR3 runs to 15 residues. The germline V and J ends were trimmed by 1 base and 8 bases, with 17 bases remaining between them. Per germline, CDR1 LNHDA and CDR2 SQIVND (reference sequence). Here the CDR3 DNA reads TGTGCCAGTAGTATAGTTCCGATGGACTATATGGGCTACACCTTC. Amino acid sequence: CASSIVPMDYMGYTF.

This rearrangement joins TRBV5-1 to TRBJ2-2; 7 bases fit TRBD2. The V gene end was trimmed by 4 bases and the J gene end by 8 bases; junction bases not matched to a gene: 2. Germline-derived CDR1 and CDR2 are SGHRS and YFSETQ. CDR3 size: 12 residues. Here the CDR3 DNA reads TGCGCCAGCAGCCGGGGGGAAGGGGAGCTGTTTTTT. Its protein product is CASSRGEGELFF.

This clone was seen a handful of times. The chain couples TRBV6-5 to TRBJ1-6, with a possible D match to TRBD1 (5 bases). The CDR3 has 15 residues. Trimming took 9 bases from V and 7 from J, leaving 19 bases between them. Germline values: CDR1 MNHEY, CDR2 SVGAGI. CDR3 DNA sequence: TGTGCCAGTTGGGGCGGCGGAGCGCGAAATTCACCCCTCCACTTT. Amino acids: CASWGGGARNSPLHF.

The CDR3 protein is CASSQALGATPDTEAFF. Written as DNA, the CDR3 is TGTGCCAGCAGCCAAGCCTTAGGGGCCACCCCGGACACTGAAGCTTTCTTT. This rearrangement joins TRBV4-2 to TRBJ1-1; the D gene is possibly TRBD1 (5 bases). This CDR3 has 17 amino acids. The V and J ends lost 1 base and 3 bases respectively, with 18 bases between them. CDR1 and CDR2 (germline): LGHNA, YNFKEQ.

The chain links TRBV5-1 to TRBJ1-1, with D tentatively TRBD1 (6 bases). V dropped 0 bases and J dropped 2 bases, with 8 bases sitting between them. The CDR3 consists of 14 residues. Germline lookup yields CDR1 SGHRS and CDR2 YFSETQ. This CDR3 is CASSLDRVNTEAFF. In nucleotides, the CDR3 is TGCGCCAGCAGCTTGGACAGGGTCAACACTGAAGCTTTCTTT.

This clone was recorded only once. V is TRBV2 and J is TRBJ1-5; D may be TRBD1 (5 bases). Per the germline V gene, CDR1 is SNHLY and CDR2 is FYNNEI. CDR3 length equals 13 residues. Trimming took 6 bases from V and 6 from J, leaving 12 bases between them. CDR3 nucleotides: TGTGCCAGCAGAGCAGGGAACGGTCAGCCCCAGCATTTT. Translated: CASRAGNGQPQHF.

This clone has only one observation. This chain joins TRBV18 and TRBJ1-6, with D unclear. The CDR3 extends over 15 amino acids. Deletions cut 2 bases from V and 7 bases from J, with 12 bases between. The V gene's germline CDR1 is KGHSH and CDR2 LQKENI. As DNA, the CDR3 is TGTGCCAGCTCACCAAGGGAGGCGAACAATTCACCCCTCCACTTT. Translation gives CASSPREANNSPLHF.

This clone was counted once. This chain connects TRBV4-1 to TRBJ1-1, with D perhaps TRBD1 (6 bases). Looked up from germline, CDR1 is MGHRA and CDR2 is YSYEKL. Trimming removed 0 bases at V and 5 bases at J, with 25 bases between. The CDR3 covers 19 residues. CDR3 residues: CASSQDYLRLGGARTEAFF. The CDR3 DNA reads as TGCGCCAGCAGCCAAGATTATTTGAGGTTGGGGGGGGCGCGGACTGAAGCTTTCTTT.

V usage is TRBV7-9 and J usage is TRBJ2-1; 7 nucleotides align to TRBD2. The germline gives CDR1 SEHNR, CDR2 FQNEAQ (reference sequence). Trimming at V came to 4 bases and at J to 6 bases, leaving 9 bases not matched to a gene. The CDR3 length is 15 residues. The CDR3 bases are TGTGCCAGCAGCTCTCAAGGGACTACCGGCAATGAGCAGTTCTTC. It codes for CASSSQGTTGNEQFF.

This clone was observed a few times. The gene calls are TRBV7-9 and TRBJ1-1, with 9 bases lining up with TRBD1. CDR3 length: 15 residues. The V segment lost 5 bases and the J segment 4 bases; nucleotides outside the gene matches: 8. CDR1 is SEHNR and CDR2 is FQNEAQ in the germline V gene (reference sequence). The CDR3 bases are TGTGCCAGCAGCCCGGGACAGGGACAAGCCACTGAAGCTTTCTTT. Amino acids: CASSPGQGQATEAFF.

The chain employs TRBV6-5 and TRBJ1-1; perhaps TRBD1 as D (5 bases). The CDR3 spans 11 residues. V was clipped by 6 bases and J by 7 bases, with 9 bases between them. The germline CDR1 and CDR2 sequences are MNHEY and SVGAGI. The CDR3 protein is CASSRGSEAFF. DNA for the CDR3: TGTGCCAGCAGCCGGGGGAGTGAAGCTTTCTTT.

This sequence joins TRBV12-5 and TRBJ2-7; TRBD1 agrees at 8 bases. This CDR3 spans 16 amino acids. The ends lost 6 bases at V and 3 bases at J; junction bases unmatched: 13. CDR1 is LGHNT, CDR2 FRNRAP, per germline. The CDR3 loop is CASGPPPGQDIYEQYF. CDR3 bases: TGTGCTAGTGGCCCCCCTCCGGGACAGGATATCTACGAGCAGTACTTC.

V and J are TRBV5-1 and TRBJ1-1; unclear D gene. There are 13 residues in the CDR3. Trimming pared 5 bases from V and 12 bases from J, leaving 20 bases between. Germline CDR1 is SGHRS and CDR2 is YFSETQ. DNA of the CDR3: TGCGCCAGCAGTCACGAGAACACTTTTGGGCCTTTCTTT. Translation gives CASSHENTFGPFF. Drawing the rest from reference TRBV5-1 and TRBJ1-1, the complete variable domain is KAGVTQTPRYLIKTRGQQVTLSCSPISGHRSVSWYQQTPGQGLQFLFEYFSETQRNKGNFPGRFSGRQFSNSRSEMNVSTLELGDSALYLCASSHENTFGPFFGQGTRLTVV.